Below are 13 T cell receptor beta chains sequenced from a single sample in a study of blood T cells in healthy people across ages. PCR was performed a second time for roughly 7 to 12 cycles using a sample-barcoded 5' primer and a J-beta primer mix. TCRdb itself ran the 5' RACE reads through MiXCR, one entry per CDR3 protein. Among 700,000 to 800,000 distinct CDR3 sequences listed, around 40% were seen once. Sample: blood. These receptors all stem from a woman aged 55 to 70 in good health.

This chain links TRBV6-1 with TRBJ2-3; D is undetermined. The CDR3 runs 16 residues. V was shortened by 8 bases and J by 2 bases, with 20 bases between the two germline ends. CDR1 is MNHNS and CDR2 is SASEGT in the germline V gene. CDR3 sequence reads: CASAFAETQPTDTQYF. The CDR3 DNA follows: TGTGCCAGCGCGTTTGCGGAAACCCAACCCACAGATACGCAGTATTTT.

The genes are TRBV13 and TRBJ2-7; D call uncertain. The CDR3 runs to 14 residues. The germline V and J ends were trimmed by 1 base and 6 bases, with 13 bases remaining between them. Germline values: CDR1 PRHDT, CDR2 FYEKMQ (reference sequence). The CDR3 sequence is CASSLESHPGEQYF. Written as DNA, the CDR3 is TGTGCCAGCAGCTTAGAGTCGCACCCGGGCGAGCAGTACTTC.

The chain links TRBV7-3 to TRBJ2-7; 11 nucleotides match TRBD2. The CDR3 has 15 residues. Losses at the gene ends were 2 bases for V and 5 bases for J; bases not matched to a gene: 5. CDR1 and CDR2 (germline): SGHTA, FQGTGA. CDR3 region: CASSLRLAGGHEQYF. CDR3 nucleotide sequence: TGTGCCAGCAGCTTACGGCTAGCGGGGGGCCACGAGCAGTACTTC.

This chain uses TRBV29-1 with TRBJ1-2; the D is unclear. With 6 bases removed from V and 0 bases from J, the gap between germline ends came to 8 bases. The CDR3 extends over 12 amino acids. Germline V gene sequence: CDR1 SQVTM, CDR2 ANQGSEA. The CDR3 nucleotides read TGCAGCGTAGGCCTCACTAACTATGGCTACACCTTC. Its protein is CSVGLTNYGYTF.

This clonotype was recorded a few times. This chain joins TRBV12-3 or TRBV12-4 and TRBJ2-1; D not resolved. V lost 6 bases and J lost 0, with 12 bases in between. This CDR3 is built from 15 residues. In DNA form, the CDR3 reads TGTGCCAGCAGCCCGACACCTAGCTCCTACAATGAGCAGTTCTTC. Translating gives CASSPTPSSYNEQFF.

This CDR3 reads CASSQRTLGEPGTGELFF. CDR3 in DNA: TGCGCCAGCAGCCAGAGAACCCTTGGGGAGCCGGGCACCGGGGAGCTGTTTTTT. This sequence joins TRBV4-3 and TRBJ2-2; possible D gene TRBD2, 5 bases. Deletions cut 3 bases from V and 4 bases from J, with 21 bases between. Germline V lookup: CDR1 LGHNA, CDR2 YSLEER. The CDR3 extends over 18 amino acids.

The chain is built from TRBV12-3 or TRBV12-4 and TRBJ2-3; perhaps TRBD1 as D (5 bases). The germline V and J ends were trimmed by 7 bases and 4 bases, with 9 bases remaining between them. The CDR3 loop spans 12 amino acids. In DNA form, the CDR3 reads TGTGCCAGCAATCAGGGCCCAGATACGCAGTATTTT. Translation gives CASNQGPDTQYF.

This clonotype occurred a few times. CDR3 sequence (DNA): TGTGCCAGCAGCCCGAGAGGGGACCAGGGTACAGAGCAGTACTTC. This translates into CASSPRGDQGTEQYF. The chain links TRBV7-9 to TRBJ2-7; the D gene could be TRBD1 or TRBD2 (5 bases each). CDR3 length equals 15 residues. Germline assignment: CDR1 SEHNR and CDR2 FQNEAQ (reference sequence). V lost 5 bases to trimming and J lost 7 bases, with 21 bases between them.

Worth noting for this clonotype: This may arise from a read error, as a much more abundant clone is one base away. The genes are TRBV11-1 and TRBJ2-5; a weak D match, TRBD1 (6 bases). The DNA end is a closer match to TRBJ2-7, so the J assignment may be wrong. The CDR3 length is 13 residues. The germline gives CDR1 SGHAT, CDR2 FQDESV (reference sequence). CDR3 protein: CTSSLDRKSEQYF. CDR3 DNA: TGTACCAGCAGCTTAGACAGGAAGAGCGAGCAGTACTTC.

J is TRBJ2-5 and V is TRBV3-1; a weak D match, TRBD1 (5 bases). Germline V gene sequence: CDR1 LGHDT, CDR2 YNNKEL (reference sequence). Deletions cut 1 base from V and 5 bases from J, with 14 bases between. This CDR3 region has 15 residues. The CDR3 spells CASSQGPGYMETQYF. DNA for the CDR3: TGTGCCAGCAGCCAAGGGCCAGGGTATATGGAGACCCAGTACTTC.

This clonotype was recorded many times. The chain couples TRBV20-1 to TRBJ2-3; D remains unclear. The CDR3 extends over 12 amino acids. Germline lookup yields CDR1 DFQATT and CDR2 SNEGSKA (reference sequence). The V gene lost 2 bases and the J gene lost 4 bases, with 7 bases spanning the gap. The CDR3 reads CSARSIADTQYF. CDR3 sequence (DNA): TGCAGTGCTAGATCGATCGCAGATACGCAGTATTTT.

The rearrangement links TRBV11-2 to TRBJ2-4; the match to TRBD2 covers 8 bases. CDR3 size: 17 residues. The V gene end was trimmed by 4 bases and the J gene end by 3 bases; junction bases not matched to a gene: 11. CDR1 SGHAT and CDR2 FQNNGV come from the germline V gene. This chain's CDR3 is CASSSGSGGIDKNIQYF. The CDR3 region has the DNA TGTGCCAGCAGCTCGGGTTCGGGGGGGATTGACAAAAACATTCAGTACTTC.

This clonotype was seen more than once but under ten times. V is TRBV20-1 and J is TRBJ2-7, with 8 bases lining up with TRBD2. The DNA end is a closer match to TRBJ2-1, so the J assignment may be wrong. CDR3 length: 14 amino acids. Germline values: CDR1 DFQATT, CDR2 SNEGSKA (reference sequence). The CDR3 reads CSARDRGGLVEQFF. The DNA for the CDR3 is TGCAGTGCTAGAGATCGCGGGGGGTTAGTCGAGCAGTTCTTC.